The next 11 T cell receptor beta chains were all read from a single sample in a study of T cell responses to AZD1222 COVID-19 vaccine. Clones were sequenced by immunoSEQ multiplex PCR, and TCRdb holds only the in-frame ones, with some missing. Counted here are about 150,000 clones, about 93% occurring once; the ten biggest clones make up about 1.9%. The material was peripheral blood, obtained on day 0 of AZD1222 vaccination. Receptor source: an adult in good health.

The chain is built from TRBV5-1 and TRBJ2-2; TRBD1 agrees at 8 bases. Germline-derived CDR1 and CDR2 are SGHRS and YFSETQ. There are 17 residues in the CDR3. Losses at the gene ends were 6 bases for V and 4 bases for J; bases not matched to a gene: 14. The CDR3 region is CASTYASGTGGTGELFF. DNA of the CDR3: TGCGCCAGCACCTACGCTTCCGGGACAGGAGGCACCGGGGAGCTGTTTTTT.

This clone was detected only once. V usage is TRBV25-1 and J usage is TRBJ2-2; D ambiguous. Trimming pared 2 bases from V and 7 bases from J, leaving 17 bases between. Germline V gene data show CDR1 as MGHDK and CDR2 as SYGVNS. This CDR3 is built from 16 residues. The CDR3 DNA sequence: TGTGCCAGCAGTGAAGTTCCCCCCCACACAAACGGGGAGCTGTTTTTT. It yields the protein CASSEVPPHTNGELFF.

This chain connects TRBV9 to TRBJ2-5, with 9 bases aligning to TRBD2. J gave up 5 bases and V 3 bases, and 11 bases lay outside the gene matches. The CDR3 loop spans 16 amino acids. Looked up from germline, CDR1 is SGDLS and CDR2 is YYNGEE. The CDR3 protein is CASSGGVAGAGETQYF. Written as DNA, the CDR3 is TGTGCCAGCAGCGGAGGGGTAGCGGGAGCTGGCGAGACCCAGTACTTC.

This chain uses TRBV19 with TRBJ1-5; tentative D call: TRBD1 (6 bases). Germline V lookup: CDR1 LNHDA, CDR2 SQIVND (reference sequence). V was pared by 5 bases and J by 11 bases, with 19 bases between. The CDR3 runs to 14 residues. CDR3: CASSVGAQFLTQHF. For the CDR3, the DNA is TGTGCCAGTAGTGTGGGGGCTCAATTTTTAACCCAGCATTTT.

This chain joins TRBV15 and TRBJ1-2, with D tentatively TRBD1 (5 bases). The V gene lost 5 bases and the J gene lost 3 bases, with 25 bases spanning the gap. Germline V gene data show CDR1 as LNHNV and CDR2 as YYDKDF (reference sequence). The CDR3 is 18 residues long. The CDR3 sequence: CATSRSAGVGRLDYGYTF. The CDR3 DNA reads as TGTGCCACCAGCCGCTCAGCGGGCGTGGGACGCCTTGACTATGGCTACACCTTC.

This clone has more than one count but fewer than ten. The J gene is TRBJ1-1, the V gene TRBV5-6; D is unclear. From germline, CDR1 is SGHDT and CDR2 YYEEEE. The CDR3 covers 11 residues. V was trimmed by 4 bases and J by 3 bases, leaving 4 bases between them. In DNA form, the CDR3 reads TGTGCCAGCAGCGCTGACACTGAAGCTTTCTTT. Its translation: CASSADTEAFF.

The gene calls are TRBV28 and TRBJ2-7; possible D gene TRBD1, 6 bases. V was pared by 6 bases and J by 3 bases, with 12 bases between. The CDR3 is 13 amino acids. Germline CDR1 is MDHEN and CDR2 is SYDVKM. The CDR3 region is CASSTTGYYEQYF. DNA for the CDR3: TGTGCCAGCAGCACAACAGGGTACTACGAGCAGTACTTC.

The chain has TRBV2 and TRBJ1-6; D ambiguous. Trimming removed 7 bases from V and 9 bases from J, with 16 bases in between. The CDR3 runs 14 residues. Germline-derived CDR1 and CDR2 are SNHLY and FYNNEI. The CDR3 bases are TGTGCCAGCACCATTTCCGAGGGCGGTTCACCCCTCCACTTT. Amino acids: CASTISEGGSPLHF. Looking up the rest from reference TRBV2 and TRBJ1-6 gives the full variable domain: EPEVTQTPSHQVTQMGQEVILRCVPISNHLYFYWYRQILGQKVEFLVSFYNNEISEKSEIFDDQFSVERPDGSNFTLKIRSTKLEDSAMYFCASTISEGGSPLHFGNGTRLTVT.

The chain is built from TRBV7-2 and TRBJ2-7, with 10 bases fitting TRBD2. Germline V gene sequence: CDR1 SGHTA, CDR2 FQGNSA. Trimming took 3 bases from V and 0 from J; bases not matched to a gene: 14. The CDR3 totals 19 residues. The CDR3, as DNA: TGTGCCAGCAGCTTCAGAGGCGGGCATAGCGGGAGGCTCTCCTACGAGCAGTACTTC. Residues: CASSFRGGHSGRLSYEQYF.

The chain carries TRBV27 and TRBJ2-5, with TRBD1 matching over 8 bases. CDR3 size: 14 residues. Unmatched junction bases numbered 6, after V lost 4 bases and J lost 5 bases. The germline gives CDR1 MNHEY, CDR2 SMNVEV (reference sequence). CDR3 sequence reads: CASSWQGAWETQYF. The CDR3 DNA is TGTGCCAGCAGTTGGCAGGGGGCTTGGGAGACCCAGTACTTC.

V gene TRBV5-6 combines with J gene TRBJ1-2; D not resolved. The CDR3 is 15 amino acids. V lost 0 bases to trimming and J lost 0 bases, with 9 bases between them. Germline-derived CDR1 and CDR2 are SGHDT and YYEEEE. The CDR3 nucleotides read TGTGCCAGCAGCTTGGGGCCAGCAACTAACTATGGCTACACCTTC. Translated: CASSLGPATNYGYTF.